The TCR beta chain described here comes from a study of blood T cell repertoires in COVID-19. About the research overall: T cells, B-cell-depleted T cells, or PBMCs provided the cDNA or gDNA that served as material.

In the source study's methods: Estimated nucleated cell counts came from reference gene primer amplification. Assay: immunoSEQ multiplex PCR; the TCRdb copy retains only in-frame clones and omits some. V and J calls and clone size come straight from that table; D and trimming were deduced from the DNA. In the table there are hundreds of thousands of clones, approximately 91% of which are singletons. The V and J ends lost 6 bases and 4 bases respectively, with 15 bases between them. The CDR3 length is 14 residues. Per the germline V gene, CDR1 is KGHSH and CDR2 is LQKENI. Participants' reported clinical history set cohort assignment.

The sequenced material came from PBMCs or T cells enriched from blood (not recorded which). The TCR originated in a woman in her late teens or twenties who had been exposed to COVID-19. V and J are TRBV18 and TRBJ2-5, with D tentatively TRBD1 (5 bases). CDR3 loop: CASSSGNRRETQYF. For the CDR3, the DNA is TGTGCCAGCTCTTCAGGGAACAGGAGAGAGACCCAGTACTTC.